What follows are 29 T cell receptor beta chains derived from one specimen sequenced in a study of control samples from healthy donors and cancer patients. Measured with immunoSEQ multiplex PCR; TCRdb has only the in-frame clones, and not every one. The table has about 53,000 clones, 87% seen once. Sequenced input: PBMCs. These receptors were collected from a man in his fifties or sixties with head and neck cancer.

The rearrangement links TRBV3-1 (or the pseudogene TRBV3-2) to TRBJ1-1, with D unresolved. The CDR3 totals 13 residues. The ends were cut back, 5 bases at V and 9 bases at J, with 16 bases in the middle. CDR1 and CDR2 from the germline V gene are LGHDT and YNNKEL (reference sequence). The CDR3 region is CASSIDTPPKAFF. The CDR3 DNA reads as TGTGCCAGCAGCATTGATACCCCTCCTAAAGCTTTCTTT.

V usage is TRBV6-5 and J usage is TRBJ1-1; the D is unclear. Germline CDR1 is MNHEY and CDR2 is SVGAGI. This CDR3 comprises 13 residues. Deletions cut 6 bases from V and 7 bases from J, with 15 bases between. The chain's CDR3 is CASRRNLKNEAFF. The CDR3 DNA sequence: TGTGCCAGCAGACGTAACTTAAAAAATGAAGCTTTCTTT.

This clone was observed a handful of times. The rearrangement links TRBV4-3 to TRBJ1-4, with D hard to call. The CDR3 is 13 amino acids. Between the trimmed V and J ends, which lost 4 bases and 6 bases, there was a span of 9 bases. Germline V gives CDR1 LGHNA, CDR2 YSLEER. The CDR3 DNA follows: TGCGCCAGCAGCCCCGGAGGAGATGAAAAACTGTTTTTT. Its translation: CASSPGGDEKLFF.

The chain carries TRBV27 and TRBJ2-2; TRBD1 is a possible D gene (6 bases). Per germline, CDR1 MNHEY and CDR2 SMNVEV (reference sequence). The CDR3 is 15 amino acids. V was clipped by 3 bases and J by 1 base, with 9 bases between them. In DNA, the CDR3 is TGTGCCAGCAGTTTTCAGACAGGGAACACCGGGGAGCTGTTTTTT. Its translation: CASSFQTGNTGELFF.

The J gene is TRBJ1-3, the V gene TRBV24-1; D remains unclear. V lost 4 bases, J lost 2 bases, and 17 bases lay in between. The CDR3 contains 17 residues. The germline CDR1 and CDR2 sequences are KGHDR and SFDVKD. Written as DNA, the CDR3 is TGTGCCACCAGTGAAAGCGGAGGGCGGTCTGCTGGAAACACCATATATTTT. This sequence encodes CATSESGGRSAGNTIYF.

V is TRBV11-2 and J is TRBJ2-3; D not resolved. The CDR3 loop spans 15 amino acids. V shed 4 bases and J shed 0 bases, with 11 bases lying between them. Looked up from germline, CDR1 is SGHAT and CDR2 is FQNNGV. CDR3 region: CASSSGSFSTDTQYF. CDR3 in DNA: TGTGCCAGCAGCTCCGGGTCGTTTAGCACAGATACGCAGTATTTT.

The rearrangement joins TRBV11-1 to TRBJ2-7; D possibly uses TRBD1 or TRBD2 (5 bases each). Per germline, CDR1 SGHAT and CDR2 FQDESV (reference sequence). Trimming left V 1 base short and J 3 bases short, with 16 bases between. The CDR3 length is 16 residues. CDR3 in amino acids: CASSLGGFGAHYEQYF. The CDR3 nucleotides read TGTGCCAGCAGCTTAGGAGGCTTCGGGGCGCACTACGAGCAGTACTTC.

This chain connects TRBV11-3 to TRBJ1-2, with 10 bases fitting TRBD1. Germline-derived CDR1 and CDR2 are SGHNT and YENEEA. V was clipped by 5 bases and J by 4 bases; unmatched bases: 7. The CDR3 consists of 15 residues. The CDR3 sequence: CASSLRRDRGYGYTF. CDR3 in DNA: TGTGCCAGCAGCCTTCGTCGGGACAGGGGCTATGGCTACACCTTC.

This clone is a singleton in its sample. The gene calls are TRBV2 and TRBJ2-7; D remains unclear. The CDR3 has 14 amino acids. The V gene lost 4 bases and the J gene lost 4 bases, with 14 bases spanning the gap. Looked up from germline, CDR1 is SNHLY and CDR2 is FYNNEI. DNA of the CDR3: TGTGCCAGCAGTGTGACTCCGACCGGGTACGAGCAGTACTTC. Its translation: CASSVTPTGYEQYF.

Only one count was recorded for this clone. The chain combines TRBV3-1 (or the pseudogene TRBV3-2) with TRBJ2-2; TRBD1 agrees at 10 bases. Trimming took 7 bases from V and 7 from J; bases not matched to a gene: 3. CDR3 size: 13 residues. CDR1 is LGHDT and CDR2 is YNNKEL in the germline V gene (reference sequence). The CDR3 nucleotides read TGTGCCAGCACCTGGACAGGGGGCGGGGAGCTGTTTTTT. Its protein is CASTWTGGGELFF.

The V gene is TRBV21-1, the J gene TRBJ2-1. TRBV21-1 is shown as a pseudogene. The CDR3 has 24 residues. DNA of the CDR3: TGTGCCAGCAGCAAAGAAACGGTTGGGTCGCCGGGACCCCGATTTCATAGCTCCTACAATGAGCAGTTCTTC. This codes for CASSKETVGSPGPRFHSSYNEQFF.

CDR3 residues: CASSFQGAPAFF. As DNA, the CDR3 is TGTGCCAGCAGTTTCCAGGGGGCGCCGGCTTTCTTT. The J gene is TRBJ1-1, the V gene TRBV27; TRBD1 agrees at 8 bases. The CDR3 contains 12 residues. CDR1 MNHEY and CDR2 SMNVEV come from the germline V gene (reference sequence). V lost 3 bases, J lost 11 bases, and 5 bases stayed unmatched.

The rearrangement links TRBV5-1 to TRBJ1-1, with 8 bases identical to TRBD1. The germline V gene has CDR1 SGHRS and CDR2 YFSETQ. CDR3 length equals 14 residues. J lost 3 bases, V lost 5 bases, and 6 bases had no gene match. CDR3 nucleotides: TGCGCCAGCAGTGACAGGGGTGGGGACACTGAAGCTTTCTTT. Encoded protein: CASSDRGGDTEAFF.

The chain has TRBV5-4 and TRBJ2-6; D is uncertain. The germline gives CDR1 SGHNT, CDR2 YYREEE (reference sequence). Trimming pared 3 bases from V and 1 base from J, leaving 5 bases between. CDR3 size: 14 residues. The CDR3 coding sequence is TGTGCCAGCAGCTCTATGTCTGGGGCCAACGTCCTGACTTTC. It encodes CASSSMSGANVLTF. The complete variable domain, with remaining parts taken from reference TRBV5-4 and TRBJ2-6, reads ETGVTQSPTHLIKTRGQQVTLRCSSQSGHNTVSWYQQALGQGPQFIFQYYREEENGRGNFPPRFSGLQFPNYSSELNVNALELDDSALYLCASSSMSGANVLTFGAGSRLTVL.

This clone has just a few counts. This sequence joins TRBV3-1 (or the pseudogene TRBV3-2) and TRBJ2-1, with no clear D. The V gene's germline CDR1 is LGHDT and CDR2 YNNKEL (reference sequence). The V end lost 4 bases, the J end lost 5 bases, and 12 bases lay between the germline ends. The length of the CDR3 is 14 residues. CDR3 nucleotide sequence: TGTGCCAGCAGCCTTTCGCTGGGCAACAATGAGCAGTTCTTC. It encodes CASSLSLGNNEQFF.

The V gene is TRBV28, the J gene TRBJ2-7, with 8 bases that match TRBD2. Germline-derived CDR1 and CDR2 are MDHEN and SYDVKM. This CDR3 is 14 amino acids long. J lost 4 bases, V lost 8 bases, and 10 bases had no gene match. The CDR3 DNA follows: TGTGCCAGCGCCCCGGGGCGGGGGGTGTACGAGCAGTACTTC. Translating gives CASAPGRGVYEQYF. The full variable domain, in which reference TRBV28 and TRBJ2-7 provide the parts outside the CDR3, is DVKVTQSSRYLVKRTGEKVFLECVQDMDHENMFWYRQDPGLGLRLIYFSYDVKMKEKGDIPEGYSVSREKKERFSLILESASTNQTSMYLCASAPGRGVYEQYFGPGTRLTVT.

This clone was found once. The chain is built from TRBV12-3 or TRBV12-4 and TRBJ2-7, with D hard to call. This CDR3 region has 13 residues. Trimming removed 5 bases at V and 5 bases at J, with 13 bases between. DNA for the CDR3: TGTGCCAGCAGTCCGGAAATATCCCACGAGCAGTACTTC. Translation: CASSPEISHEQYF.

This chain links TRBV2 with TRBJ1-1; no reliable D call. Germline V gene data show CDR1 as SNHLY and CDR2 as FYNNEI. The CDR3 is made up of 14 amino acids. V was cut by 9 bases and J by 4 bases, with 18 bases left in between. CDR3 in amino acids: CARSPHKKGTEAFF. For the CDR3, the DNA is TGTGCCAGGAGTCCCCATAAGAAAGGCACTGAAGCTTTCTTT. The full variable domain, rest sourced from reference TRBV2 and TRBJ1-1, is EPEVTQTPSHQVTQMGQEVILRCVPISNHLYFYWYRQILGQKVEFLVSFYNNEISEKSEIFDDQFSVERPDGSNFTLKIRSTKLEDSAMYFCARSPHKKGTEAFFGQGTRLTVV.

The V gene is TRBV6-2 or TRBV6-3, the J gene TRBJ1-5; 8 positions agree with TRBD1. After removal of 5 bases from V and 10 bases from J, the junction contained 13 bases not matched to a gene. The length of the CDR3 is 15 residues. The germline V gene encodes CDR1 MNHEY and CDR2 SVGEGT. In nucleotides, the CDR3 is TGTGCCAGCAGTAGAGGACAGGGCGGTATTGGTCCCCAGCATTTT. The encoded protein is CASSRGQGGIGPQHF.

The chain employs TRBV11-2 and TRBJ1-6, with TRBD1 as a possible D gene (6 bases). V lost 1 base and J lost 10, with 14 bases in between. The CDR3 loop spans 15 amino acids. Germline CDR1 reads SGHAT; CDR2 reads FQNNGV. The chain's CDR3 is CASSLAGGRLSPLHF. CDR3 nucleotide sequence: TGTGCCAGCAGCTTAGCCGGGGGGCGCTTATCACCCCTCCACTTT.

The V call is TRBV7-2, the J call TRBJ2-5; no reliable D call. CDR3 size: 15 residues. Germline assignment: CDR1 SGHTA and CDR2 FQGNSA. The V end lost 1 base, the J end lost 0 bases, and 9 bases lay between the germline ends. As DNA, the CDR3 is TGTGCCAGCAGCTTAGGGAGTACGTACCAAGAGACCCAGTACTTC. This sequence encodes CASSLGSTYQETQYF.

The chain has TRBV15 and TRBJ1-3, with 9 bases matching TRBD1. Germline values: CDR1 LNHNV, CDR2 YYDKDF (reference sequence). CDR3 length: 18 residues. Trimming cost V 2 bases and J 2 bases; bases outside gene matches: 10. CDR3 in amino acids: CATSRPRDRDRAGNTIYF. In DNA form, the CDR3 reads TGTGCCACCAGCAGACCCCGGGACAGGGACAGGGCTGGAAACACCATATATTTT. Filled out from reference TRBV15 and TRBJ1-3, the complete variable domain reads DAMVIQNPRYQVTQFGKPVTLSCSQTLNHNVMYWYQQKSSQAPKLLFHYYDKDFNNEADTPDNFQSRRPNTSFCFLDIRSPGLGDTAMYLCATSRPRDRDRAGNTIYFGEGSWLTVV.

This clone has just a few counts. V is TRBV20-1 and J is TRBJ1-5; D unresolved. V was trimmed by 3 bases and J by 2 bases, leaving 20 bases between them. The CDR3 consists of 17 residues. Germline CDR1 is DFQATT and CDR2 is SNEGSKA (reference sequence). The CDR3 region has the DNA TGCAGTGCTAGTTTTGGTTACGGGAGTGTAGGCAATCAGCCCCAGCATTTT. Encoded protein: CSASFGYGSVGNQPQHF.

This clone was observed once. The chain combines TRBV2 with TRBJ1-6, with D perhaps TRBD1 (6 bases). V was clipped by 6 bases and J by 9 bases, with 12 bases between them. The length of the CDR3 is 13 residues. Germline V lookup: CDR1 SNHLY, CDR2 FYNNEI. The CDR3 region has the DNA TGTGCCAGCAGGACAGGTAGCGGTTCACCCCTCCACTTT. This encodes CASRTGSGSPLHF. The variable domain in full, completed from reference TRBV2 and TRBJ1-6, reads EPEVTQTPSHQVTQMGQEVILRCVPISNHLYFYWYRQILGQKVEFLVSFYNNEISEKSEIFDDQFSVERPDGSNFTLKIRSTKLEDSAMYFCASRTGSGSPLHFGNGTRLTVT.

This chain links TRBV5-1 with TRBJ2-3; tentatively, D is TRBD2 (6 bases). Between the trimmed V and J ends, which lost 4 bases and 1 base, there was a span of 16 bases. Germline lookup yields CDR1 SGHRS and CDR2 YFSETQ. The CDR3 sequence is 16 residues long. The CDR3 sequence: CASSMWSGVGTDTQYF. CDR3 nucleotides: TGCGCCAGCAGCATGTGGTCGGGAGTGGGCACAGATACGCAGTATTTT.

In its sample, this clone was seen once. The V call is TRBV5-1, the J call TRBJ2-3; possibly TRBD1 for D (6 bases). The V and J ends lost 0 bases and 3 bases respectively, with 11 bases between them. The CDR3 runs 15 residues. From germline, CDR1 is SGHRS and CDR2 YFSETQ. DNA of the CDR3: TGCGCCAGCAGCTTGGAGGGGGTCAGAACAGATACGCAGTATTTT. It is translated as CASSLEGVRTDTQYF.

This clone was picked up a small number of times. The DNA of the CDR3 is TGTGCCAGCAGCGTAGGAGAAACTAGCGGGGGGGAGCAGTTCTTC. It translates to CASSVGETSGGEQFF. The chain is built from TRBV9 and TRBJ2-1; 12 nucleotides align to TRBD2. Germline V gene lookup returns CDR1 SGDLS and CDR2 YYNGEE. The CDR3 has 15 residues. V was pared by 0 bases and J by 10 bases, with 5 bases of the junction left unmatched.

In this sample, this clone turned up once. The V call is TRBV7-9, the J call TRBJ2-3; TRBD2 agrees at 13 bases. This CDR3 contains 17 residues. Germline V CDR1 and CDR2: SEHNR, FQNEAQ (reference sequence). After removal of 6 bases from V and 3 bases from J, the junction contained 9 bases not matched to a gene. CDR3 sequence: CASRPTSGRAQTDTQYF. In DNA, the CDR3 is TGTGCCAGCAGACCTACTAGCGGGAGGGCCCAAACAGATACGCAGTATTTT.

The chain combines TRBV30 with TRBJ1-3; TRBD1 agrees at 7 bases. Germline CDR1 GTSNPN, CDR2 SVGIG (reference sequence). V was clipped by 3 bases and J by 3 bases; unmatched bases: 5. CDR3 length equals 14 residues. The DNA of the CDR3 is TGTGCCTGGAGGAGTGGGACAGTTGGAAACACCATATATTTT. Its protein is CAWRSGTVGNTIYF. Filled out from reference TRBV30 and TRBJ1-3, the complete variable domain reads SQTIHQWPATLVQPVGSPLSLECTVEGTSNPNLYWYRQAAGRGLQLLFYSVGIGQISSEVPQNLSASRPQDRQFILSSKKLLLSDSGFYLCAWRSGTVGNTIYFGEGSWLTVV.